This is a list of T cell receptor beta chains from one sample in a study of Graves' ophthalmopathy and Graves' hyperthyroidism. TCRdb re-called the multiplex PCR reads with MiXCR, one entry per CDR3 protein. Of 300,000 to 450,000 distinct CDR3 sequences listed, 17% are singletons. What was sequenced was peripheral blood. These receptors were collected from an adult woman with stable Graves' hyperthyroidism. CDR3s include the opening cysteine and the closing phenylalanine or tryptophan. The D gene is left open where the match is weak. Clone size appears in some rows only: once, few, many, or a class for an expanded clone.

cdr3_length clone_size j_call v_call d_call cdr3_nt cdr3_aa
16 many TRBJ2-7 TRBV20-1 TRBD1 TGCAGTGCTAGAGATGGTCGAGGGGGCGGGTTCTACGAGCAGTACTTC CSARDGRGGGFYEQYF
16 NA TRBJ1-2 TRBV4-1 NA TGCGCCAGCAGTGGGGGAAGGTTGGGGTTCTCCTATGGCTACACCTTC CASSGGRLGFSYGYTF
16 few TRBJ2-2 TRBV7-3 TRBD2 TGTGCCAGCAGCTTAAGCACTAGCGGGCGCACCGGGGAGCTGTTTTTT CASSLSTSGRTGELFF
13 once TRBJ2-7 TRBV6-1 NA TGTGCCAGCACCTTGACAGAAACCTACGAGCAGTACTTC CASTLTETYEQYF
17 many TRBJ2-5 TRBV28 NA TGTGCCAGCAGTTTGAGTTTCCTTGGACGAGACCAAGAGACCCAGTACTTC CASSLSFLGRDQETQYF
15 many TRBJ1-1 TRBV28 NA TGTGCCAGCAGTCCCCTTTCCAGATTAAACACTGAAGCTTTCTTT CASSPLSRLNTEAFF
15 NA TRBJ2-7 TRBV12-3/TRBV12-4 NA TGTGCCAGCAGTTTTCGCACCCAGAGCTACAATGAGCAGTACTTC CASSFRTQSYNEQYF
16 few TRBJ1-2 TRBV19 NA TGTGCCAGTAGAGCCGTGGCAGGGCCATTTCTATATGGCTACACCTTC CASRAVAGPFLYGYTF
14 many TRBJ1-5 TRBV28 NA TGTGCCAGCAGTTTATCTTCCGTGAGTCGGCCCCAGCATTTT CASSLSSVSRPQHF
13 many TRBJ2-2 TRBV6-1 NA TGTGCCAGCACTCGGCTGAACACCGGGGAGCTGTTTTTT CASTRLNTGELFF